This T cell receptor (beta chain) was sequenced during a study of blood T cells in healthy people across ages. Study at large: The template switching approach captured approximately one barcoded beta molecule for every two T cells.

The table lists this clonotype with a few counts. Its antigen remains unknown. This CDR3 spans 15 amino acids. Germline values: CDR1 SEHNR, CDR2 FQNEAQ (reference sequence). Trimming removed 4 bases at V and 1 base at J, with 11 bases between. Study-wide points: There was a strong correlation between TCR beta diversity and naive T cell percentage.

A second PCR of roughly 7 to 11 cycles used a sample-barcoded 5' primer and a J-beta primer mix. Every cDNA molecule bore a tag from a template-switch adaptor containing 12 random nucleotides. In TCRdb, the 5' RACE reads were re-called with MiXCR into one record per CDR3 protein. The sample has roughly 1,100,000 distinct CDR3 sequences; 20% to 25% are singletons. This same sample was also taken into another study, of T cells of mothers and their children.

Sequencing was carried out using blood. The receptor comes from a girl aged 2 to 9 in good health. V gene TRBV7-9 combines with J gene TRBJ1-5; a weak D match, TRBD1 (6 bases). As DNA, the CDR3 is TGTGCCAGCAGCTCGTATCAGGGGAGCAATCAGCCCCAGCATTTT. Translated, it gives CASSSYQGSNQPQHF. The full variable domain, in which reference TRBV7-9 and TRBJ1-5 provide the parts outside the CDR3, is DTGVSQNPRHKITKRGQNVTFRCDPISEHNRLYWYRQTLGQGPEFLTYFQNEAQLEKSRLLSDRFSAERPKGSFSTLEIQRTEQGDSAMYLCASSSYQGSNQPQHFGDGTRLSIL.